The clone carrying this TCR beta chain showed up many times. What it recognizes is unknown. Regions amplified from RNA transcripts were the TCR beta CDR3 regions. In the first-round RT-PCR of the TCR CDR3, the HTBI primer set was used. MiXCR was run by TCRdb on the multiplex PCR reads, yielding one entry per CDR3 protein. Here the sample spans around 200,000 distinct CDR3 sequences, about 17% being singletons. The data stem from a study of T cells in Graves' hyperthyroidism and ophthalmopathy. Overall study context: Sampling of peripheral blood happened at initial diagnosis, prior to any treatment.

Clinical symptoms, serum thyroxine and TRAb, thyroid ultrasound and orbital computed tomography together formed the diagnostic basis. Whole-study findings and limits: Also found in blood were most expanded thyroid clonotypes above 0.001. A 13 V-J signature model discriminated ophthalmopathy versus stable hyperthyroidism.

Germline V lookup: CDR1 MNHNS, CDR2 SASEGT. Trimming pared 6 bases from V and 1 base from J, leaving 12 bases between. CDR3 size: 14 residues. The sequenced sample consisted of blood. This chain connects TRBV6-1 to TRBJ1-1; D possibly corresponds to TRBD1 (6 bases). The TCR comes from a man between 40 and 49 years old with Graves' hyperthyroidism. This CDR3 is CASRWDIENTEAFF. CDR3 nucleotide sequence: TGTGCCAGCAGATGGGACATTGAGAACACTGAAGCTTTCTTT.